A selection of T cell receptor beta chains follows, all from one sample in a study of technical replicates of blood from several donors. Some clones are missing from TCRdb's copy, which holds only in-frame ones; the method was immunoSEQ multiplex PCR. The repertoire holds 90,000 to 100,000 clones, with over 85% as singletons. The sequenced sample was T cells isolated from PBMCs. Every receptor here comes from a human donor in good health. The CDR3 runs from the conserved cysteine through the conserved F or W. A D gene is named only where the DNA matches it firmly.

d_call: TRBD1; j_call: TRBJ2-5; v_call: TRBV7-7; cdr3_aa: CASSQTTGGYQETQYF
d_call: -; j_call: TRBJ2-7; v_call: TRBV5-3; cdr3_aa: CARSLTQSDEQYF
d_call: -; j_call: TRBJ2-1; v_call: TRBV5-1; cdr3_aa: CASSFDRGLAEKYNEQFF
d_call: -; j_call: TRBJ2-3; v_call: TRBV30; cdr3_aa: CAWSPWGDLEADTQYF
d_call: -; j_call: TRBJ1-5; v_call: TRBV21-1; cdr3_aa: CASSTPGQITQGNQPQHF
d_call: -; j_call: TRBJ2-1; v_call: TRBV4-1; cdr3_aa: CASSQMGLGSSYNEQFF
d_call: -; j_call: TRBJ1-1; v_call: TRBV18; cdr3_aa: CASSPPSQIMNTEAFF
d_call: -; j_call: TRBJ1-1; v_call: TRBV4-1; cdr3_aa: CASSQGPGDTEAFF
d_call: TRBD2; j_call: TRBJ2-5; v_call: TRBV6-1; cdr3_aa: CASSESRVLAGETQYF
d_call: TRBD1; j_call: TRBJ2-7; v_call: TRBV27; cdr3_aa: CASSPGQAGHEQYF
d_call: -; j_call: TRBJ2-1; v_call: TRBV29-1; cdr3_aa: CSVEDSNINEQFF
d_call: TRBD2; j_call: TRBJ2-1; v_call: TRBV7-9; cdr3_aa: CATGRGGLDNYNEQFF
d_call: -; j_call: TRBJ2-7; v_call: TRBV4-1; cdr3_aa: CASSLGSSEQYF
d_call: -; j_call: TRBJ2-1; v_call: TRBV7-3; cdr3_aa: CASSPGSGYNEQFF
d_call: TRBD1; j_call: TRBJ2-1; v_call: TRBV13; cdr3_aa: CASSLLTGGYNEQFF
d_call: -; j_call: TRBJ2-5; v_call: TRBV7-8; cdr3_aa: CASSLHGAQETQYF
d_call: -; j_call: TRBJ2-1; v_call: TRBV9; cdr3_aa: CASSVETGYSYNEQFF
d_call: -; j_call: TRBJ2-7; v_call: TRBV27; cdr3_aa: CASSLTGSFNEQYF
d_call: TRBD1; j_call: TRBJ1-2; v_call: TRBV30; cdr3_aa: CAWSGLGGHNYGYTF
d_call: -; j_call: TRBJ1-1; v_call: TRBV13; cdr3_aa: CASSFGLGEGAFF
d_call: -; j_call: TRBJ1-1; v_call: TRBV11-3; cdr3_aa: CASSGGISNTEAFF
d_call: -; j_call: TRBJ1-3; v_call: TRBV6-5; cdr3_aa: CAGVSAKEFGNTIYF
d_call: -; j_call: TRBJ2-2; v_call: TRBV21-1; cdr3_aa: CAPPDRSTGELFF
d_call: -; j_call: TRBJ2-7; v_call: TRBV6-1; cdr3_aa: CASTGQYSYEQYF